The entry below describes one T cell receptor (beta chain). No antigen is known for it. This specimen belongs to a study of shared clonotypes between healthy human individuals. Study-wide results and limits: Few donors limited the genetic and exposure-history diversity represented. Sharing across four donors was highest in naive CD4 (around 5%) and lowest in memory CD8 (approximately 0.4%). Researchers sampled blood only, noting tissue repertoires likely differ.

It was across several immunoSEQ plates that each subset's genomic DNA was evenly split. TCRdb keeps only in-frame clones here, not all; method: immunoSEQ multiplex PCR. Here the sample spans some 2.3 million clones, 85% to 95% being singletons. Per germline, CDR1 SNHLY and CDR2 FYNNEI. V lost 6 bases, J lost 0 bases, and 11 bases lay in between. This CDR3 contains 14 residues. Material: naive CD4+ T cells from PBMCs. Subset indicated: CD45RA+ positively selected. The rearrangement links TRBV2 to TRBJ1-1; D perhaps matches TRBD1 (6 bases). This TCR was recovered from a man aged 18 to 29 in good health. Some clones in this sample may be carry-over from other donors' samples. The CDR3 loop reads CASSPGHMNTEAFF. The CDR3 bases are TGTGCCAGCAGCCCGGGACACATGAACACTGAAGCTTTCTTT. Full variable domain (remainder filled in from reference TRBV2 and TRBJ1-1): EPEVTQTPSHQVTQMGQEVILRCVPISNHLYFYWYRQILGQKVEFLVSFYNNEISEKSEIFDDQFSVERPDGSNFTLKIRSTKLEDSAMYFCASSPGHMNTEAFFGQGTRLTVV.